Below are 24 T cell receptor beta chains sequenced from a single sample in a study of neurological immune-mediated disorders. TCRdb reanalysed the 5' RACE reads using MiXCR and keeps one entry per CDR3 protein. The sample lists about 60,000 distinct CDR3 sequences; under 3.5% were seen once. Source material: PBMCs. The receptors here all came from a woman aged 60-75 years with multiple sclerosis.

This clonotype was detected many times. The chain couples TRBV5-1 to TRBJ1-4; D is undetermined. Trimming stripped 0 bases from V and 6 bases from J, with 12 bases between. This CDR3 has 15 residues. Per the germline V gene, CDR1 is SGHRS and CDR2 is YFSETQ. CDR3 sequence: CASSLGAVRDEKLFF. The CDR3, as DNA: TGCGCCAGCAGCTTGGGAGCGGTTCGGGATGAAAAACTGTTTTTT.

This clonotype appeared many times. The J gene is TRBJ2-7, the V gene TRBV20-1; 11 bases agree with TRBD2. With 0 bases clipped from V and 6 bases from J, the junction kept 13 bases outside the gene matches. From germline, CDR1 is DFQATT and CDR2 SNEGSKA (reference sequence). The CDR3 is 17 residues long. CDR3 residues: CSARDRLAGGLLGEQYF. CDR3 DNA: TGCAGTGCTAGAGATCGGCTAGCGGGAGGCCTCTTGGGCGAGCAGTACTTC.

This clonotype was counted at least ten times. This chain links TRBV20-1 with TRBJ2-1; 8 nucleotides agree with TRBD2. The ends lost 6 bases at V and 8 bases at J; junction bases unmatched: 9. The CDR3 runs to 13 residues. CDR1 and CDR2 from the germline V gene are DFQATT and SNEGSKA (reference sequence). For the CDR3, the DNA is TGCAGTGCAACTCGGGAGGGGAGGTATGAGCAGTTCTTC. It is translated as CSATREGRYEQFF.

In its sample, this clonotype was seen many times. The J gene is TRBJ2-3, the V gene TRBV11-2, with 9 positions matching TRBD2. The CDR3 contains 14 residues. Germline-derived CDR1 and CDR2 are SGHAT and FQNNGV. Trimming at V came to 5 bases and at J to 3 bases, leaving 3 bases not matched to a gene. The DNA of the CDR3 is TGTGCCAGCAGCCGACTAGCGGCAACAGATACGCAGTATTTT. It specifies CASSRLAATDTQYF.

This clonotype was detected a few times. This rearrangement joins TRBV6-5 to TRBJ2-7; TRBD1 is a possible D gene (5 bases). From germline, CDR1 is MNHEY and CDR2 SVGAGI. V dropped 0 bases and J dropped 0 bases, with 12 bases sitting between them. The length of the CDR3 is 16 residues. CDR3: CASSYSQGSSSYEQYF. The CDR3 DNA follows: TGTGCCAGCAGTTACTCGCAGGGTTCCAGCTCCTACGAGCAGTACTTC.

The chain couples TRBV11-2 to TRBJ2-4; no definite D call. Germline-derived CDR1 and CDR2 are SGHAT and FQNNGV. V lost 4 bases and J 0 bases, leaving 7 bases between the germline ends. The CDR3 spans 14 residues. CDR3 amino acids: CASSSRLAKNIQYF. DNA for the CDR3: TGTGCCAGCAGCTCAAGACTAGCCAAAAACATTCAGTACTTC.

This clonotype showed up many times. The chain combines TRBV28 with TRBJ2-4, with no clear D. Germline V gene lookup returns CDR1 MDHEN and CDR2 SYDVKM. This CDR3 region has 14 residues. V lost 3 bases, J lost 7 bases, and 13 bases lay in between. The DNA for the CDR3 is TGTGCCAGCAGTTTCATAGGAGCTGTGAACATTCAGTACTTC. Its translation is CASSFIGAVNIQYF.

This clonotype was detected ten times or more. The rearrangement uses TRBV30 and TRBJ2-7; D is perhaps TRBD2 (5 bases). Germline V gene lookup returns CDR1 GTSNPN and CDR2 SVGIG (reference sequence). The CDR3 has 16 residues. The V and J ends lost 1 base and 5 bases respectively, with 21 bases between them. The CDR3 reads CAWSDPLRRLRDEQYF. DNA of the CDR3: TGTGCCTGGAGTGACCCCCTCAGGAGACTGCGGGACGAGCAGTACTTC.

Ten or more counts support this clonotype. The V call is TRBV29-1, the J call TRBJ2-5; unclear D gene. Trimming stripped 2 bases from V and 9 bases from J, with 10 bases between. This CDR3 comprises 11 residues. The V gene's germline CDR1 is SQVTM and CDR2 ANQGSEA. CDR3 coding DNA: TGCAGCGTTGAACCTGAAAGGGCCCAGTACTTC. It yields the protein CSVEPERAQYF.

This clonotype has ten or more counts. This chain's CDR3 is CATRPGFMEDAEAFF. CDR3 nucleotide sequence: TGTGCCACCAGACCGGGGTTCATGGAGGACGCTGAAGCTTTCTTT. The chain joins TRBV15 to TRBJ1-1; D unresolved. Germline assignment: CDR1 LNHNV and CDR2 YYDKDF (reference sequence). Trimming cost V 6 bases and J 6 bases, with 20 bases left between them. The CDR3 covers 15 residues.

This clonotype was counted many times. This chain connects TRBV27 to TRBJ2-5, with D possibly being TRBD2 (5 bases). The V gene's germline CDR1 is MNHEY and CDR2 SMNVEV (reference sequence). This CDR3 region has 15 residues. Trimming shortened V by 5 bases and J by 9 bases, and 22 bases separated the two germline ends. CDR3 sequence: CASSPLLGERWAQYF. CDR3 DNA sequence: TGTGCCAGCAGTCCATTACTAGGTGAACGGTGGGCCCAGTACTTC.

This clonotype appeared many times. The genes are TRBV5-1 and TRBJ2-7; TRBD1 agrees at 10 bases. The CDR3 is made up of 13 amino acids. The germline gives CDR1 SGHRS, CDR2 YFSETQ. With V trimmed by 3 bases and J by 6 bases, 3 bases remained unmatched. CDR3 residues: CASSWTGGGEQYF. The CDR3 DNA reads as TGCGCCAGCAGCTGGACAGGGGGAGGCGAGCAGTACTTC. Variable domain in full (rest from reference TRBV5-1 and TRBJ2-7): KAGVTQTPRYLIKTRGQQVTLSCSPISGHRSVSWYQQTPGQGLQFLFEYFSETQRNKGNFPGRFSGRQFSNSRSEMNVSTLELGDSALYLCASSWTGGGEQYFGPGTRLTVT.

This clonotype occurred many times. The CDR3 DNA is TGTGCCAGCAGAATCGTCGGGAGAGGGGTCGATGAGCAGTTCTTC. Amino acid sequence: CASRIVGRGVDEQFF. This rearrangement joins TRBV5-5 to TRBJ2-1; maybe TRBD2 (6 bases). Deletions cut 5 bases from V and 8 bases from J, with 20 bases between. Germline CDR1 and CDR2: SGHKS and YYEKEE (reference sequence). The CDR3 totals 15 residues. Complete variable domain (other parts from reference TRBV5-5 and TRBJ2-1): DAGVTQSPTHLIKTRGQQVTLRCSPISGHKSVSWYQQVLGQGPQFIFQYYEKEERGRGNFPDRFSARQFPNYSSELNVNALLLGDSALYLCASRIVGRGVDEQFFGPGTRLTVL.

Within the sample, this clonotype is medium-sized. The DNA for the CDR3 is TGCAGTGCTAGTTTGAGCAGAGGGAACACTGAAGCTTTCTTT. This translates into CSASLSRGNTEAFF. The V call is TRBV20-1, the J call TRBJ1-1; D remains ambiguous. The V end was cut by 3 bases, the J end by 1 base, with 12 bases between. Germline values: CDR1 DFQATT, CDR2 SNEGSKA (reference sequence). The CDR3 totals 14 residues.

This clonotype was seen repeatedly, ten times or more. The CDR3 here is CASSYSGLGEAFF. CDR3 nucleotide sequence: TGTGCCAGCAGTTACTCGGGATTGGGTGAAGCTTTCTTT. V usage is TRBV6-5 and J usage is TRBJ1-1; unclear D gene. This CDR3 is 13 amino acids long. CDR1 is MNHEY and CDR2 is SVGAGI in the germline V gene. Trimming pared 0 bases from V and 7 bases from J, leaving 9 bases between.

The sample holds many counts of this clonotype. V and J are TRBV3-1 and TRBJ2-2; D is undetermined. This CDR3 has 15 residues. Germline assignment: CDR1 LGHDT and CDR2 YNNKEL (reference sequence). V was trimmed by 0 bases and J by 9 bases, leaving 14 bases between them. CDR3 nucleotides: TGTGCCAGCAGCCAAGATCCTGGACCTCCCCGGGAGCTGTTTTTT. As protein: CASSQDPGPPRELFF. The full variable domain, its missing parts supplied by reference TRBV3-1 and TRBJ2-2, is DTAVSQTPKYLVTQMGNDKSIKCEQNLGHDTMYWYKQDSKKFLKIMFSYNNKELIINETVPNRFSPKSPDKAHLNLHINSLELGDSAVYFCASSQDPGPPRELFFGEGSRLTVL.

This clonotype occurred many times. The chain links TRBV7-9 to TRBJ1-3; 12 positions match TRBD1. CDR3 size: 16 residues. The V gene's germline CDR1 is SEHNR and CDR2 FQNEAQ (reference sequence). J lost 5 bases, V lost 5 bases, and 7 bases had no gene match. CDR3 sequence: CASSAGTGGFRNTIYF. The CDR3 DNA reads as TGTGCCAGCAGCGCCGGGACAGGGGGCTTTCGAAACACCATATATTTT.

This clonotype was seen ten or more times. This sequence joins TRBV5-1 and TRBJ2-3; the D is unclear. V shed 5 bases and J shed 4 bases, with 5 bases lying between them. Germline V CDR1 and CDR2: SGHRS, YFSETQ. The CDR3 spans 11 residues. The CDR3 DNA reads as TGCGCCAGCAGGACCGCAGATACGCAGTATTTT. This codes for CASRTADTQYF.

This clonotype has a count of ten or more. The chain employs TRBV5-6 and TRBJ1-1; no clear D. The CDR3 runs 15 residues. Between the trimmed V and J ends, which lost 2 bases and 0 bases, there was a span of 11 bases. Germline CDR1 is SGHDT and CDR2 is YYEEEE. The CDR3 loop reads CASSFLAGMNTEAFF. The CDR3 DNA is TGTGCCAGCAGCTTTCTCGCAGGCATGAACACTGAAGCTTTCTTT.

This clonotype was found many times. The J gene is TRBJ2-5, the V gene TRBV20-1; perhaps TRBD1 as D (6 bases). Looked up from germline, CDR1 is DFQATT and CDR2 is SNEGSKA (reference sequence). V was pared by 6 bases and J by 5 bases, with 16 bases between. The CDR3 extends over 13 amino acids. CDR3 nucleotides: TGCAGTGCCCCGCGTAACAGGGACGAGACCCAGTACTTC. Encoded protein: CSAPRNRDETQYF.

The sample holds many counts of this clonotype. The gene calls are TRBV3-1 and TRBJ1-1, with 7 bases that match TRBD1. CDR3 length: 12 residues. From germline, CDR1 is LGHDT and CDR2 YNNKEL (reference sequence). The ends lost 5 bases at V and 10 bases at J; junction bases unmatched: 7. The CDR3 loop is CASSSGQDRAFF. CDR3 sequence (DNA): TGTGCCAGCAGCTCCGGACAGGATAGAGCTTTCTTT.

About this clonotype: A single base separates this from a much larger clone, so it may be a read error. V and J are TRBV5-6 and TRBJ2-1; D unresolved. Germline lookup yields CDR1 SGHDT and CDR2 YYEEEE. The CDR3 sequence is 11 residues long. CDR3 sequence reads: CVSSVRNEQFF. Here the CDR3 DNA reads TGTGTCAGCAGTGTGAGAAATGAGCAGTTCTTC.

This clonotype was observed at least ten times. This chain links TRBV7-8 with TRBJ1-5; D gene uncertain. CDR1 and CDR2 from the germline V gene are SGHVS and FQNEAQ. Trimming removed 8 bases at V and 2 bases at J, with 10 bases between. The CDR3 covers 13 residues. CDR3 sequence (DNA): TGTGCCAGCTCAGGACCGGGCAATCAGCCCCAGCATTTT. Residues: CASSGPGNQPQHF.

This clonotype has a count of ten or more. This CDR3 reads CASSLVSGSGEQYF. In nucleotides, the CDR3 is TGTGCCAGCAGCTTAGTATCGGGGAGCGGGGAGCAGTACTTC. The gene calls are TRBV7-2 and TRBJ2-7; D perhaps matches TRBD2 (6 bases). The germline gives CDR1 SGHTA, CDR2 FQGNSA. V dropped 1 base and J dropped 7 bases, with 14 bases sitting between them. The CDR3 is 14 amino acids.